This T cell receptor (beta chain) was observed in a study of blood T cell repertoires in COVID-19. Between the trimmed V and J ends, which lost 5 bases and 5 bases, there was a span of 19 bases. The CDR3 is 16 residues long. Germline V gives CDR1 SNHLY, CDR2 FYNNEI. The authors' processing: Estimated nucleated cell counts came from reference gene primer amplification. The repertoire was sequenced with immunoSEQ multiplex PCR; TCRdb's copy has only in-frame clones and lacks some. V and J calls and clone size are given by that table; D and trimming were obtained from the DNA. The data contain some 240,000 clones, about 87% of them seen just once; the ten biggest clones take up around 3%. Participants' reported clinical history set cohort assignment.

The J gene is TRBJ2-1, the V gene TRBV2; perhaps TRBD1 as D (6 bases). The sample taken for sequencing was PBMCs or T cells enriched from blood (not recorded which). The receptor comes from a woman aged 40 to 50 who had been exposed to COVID-19. CDR3 coding DNA: TGTGCCAGCAGTTTTTCTTCTTTTGGACAGCACAATGAGCAGTTCTTC. It is translated as CASSFSSFGQHNEQFF.